This T cell receptor (beta chain) is drawn from a study of cytomegalovirus exposure and HLA in healthy donors. CDR1 and CDR2 from the germline V gene are MNHEY and SMNVEV (reference sequence). This CDR3 spans 14 amino acids. Trimming removed 6 bases from V and 6 bases from J; junction bases left unmatched: 5. Amplification used 60 Vbeta primers and 13 Jbeta primers. Sequenced by immunoSEQ multiplex PCR; TCRdb stores in-frame clones only, minus some. The table lists over 150,000 clones, around 84% of them singletons, with 8.5% in the top ten. The donors (healthy individuals) were bone marrow donors. The sequenced sample was PBMCs. This TCR derives from a male donor in good health and CMV-seropositive. V is TRBV27 and J is TRBJ1-6; 7 positions agree with TRBD1. CDR3 DNA sequence: TGTGCCAGCAGACAGACAGGGACTAATTCACCCCTCCACTTT. Residues: CASRQTGTNSPLHF.